This is a list of T cell receptor beta chains from one sample in a study of blood T cell repertoires in COVID-19. Using immunoSEQ multiplex PCR, the repertoire was profiled, and TCRdb retains in-frame clones only, with some absent. Found here are some 78,000 clones, 90% of them singletons; the top ten hold around 0.98%. Sequenced material: peripheral blood. These receptors came from a woman in her 50s in a cohort sampled during active COVID-19. The CDR3 runs from the conserved cysteine through the conserved F or W. The order of the fields is V gene, J gene, clone size, D gene, CDR3 protein, CDR3 DNA. D genes are given only for firm matches. Only part of the rows carry a size: once, few, many, or a class if the clone is expanded.

>TRBV6-2/TRBV6-3|TRBJ2-6|.|.
CASSSLDISLGANVLTF
TGTGCCAGCAGTTCCCTTGACATTTCCCTGGGGGCCAACGTCCTGACTTTC
>TRBV6-2/TRBV6-3|TRBJ1-5|.|TRBD1
CASSRQGGNQPQHF
TGTGCCAGCAGCAGACAGGGGGGCAATCAGCCCCAGCATTTT
>TRBV9|TRBJ1-2|once|.
CASSVGGEWNYGYTF
TGTGCCAGCAGCGTAGGCGGGGAGTGGAACTATGGCTACACCTTC
>TRBV14|TRBJ2-3|.|.
CASSQGTIKKADTQYF
TGTGCCAGCAGCCAAGGGACTATCAAGAAAGCAGATACGCAGTATTTT
>TRBV18|TRBJ1-1|.|.
CASSLGGRTEAFF
TGTGCCAGCTCACTTGGGGGGAGGACTGAAGCTTTCTTT
>TRBV11-2|TRBJ1-1|.|TRBD1
CASTPRWTQGRRDTEAFF
TGTGCCAGCACCCCCAGGTGGACACAGGGGCGCAGGGACACTGAAGCTTTCTTT
>TRBV7-3|TRBJ2-2|.|.
CASSPPMGSFTGELFF
TGTGCCAGCAGCCCTCCCATGGGCAGTTTCACCGGGGAGCTGTTTTTT
>TRBV30|TRBJ2-6|.|TRBD2
CAWSPAGLALLTGANVLTF
TGTGCCTGGAGTCCGGCGGGACTAGCGCTACTCACTGGGGCCAACGTCCTGACTTTC
>TRBV7-2|TRBJ2-5|.|TRBD2
CASSLGTSGYQETQYF
TGTGCCAGCAGCCTGGGGACTAGCGGGTACCAAGAGACCCAGTACTTC
>TRBV19|TRBJ1-6|few|.
CASSIRGGMESPLHF
TGTGCCAGTAGTATACGGGGAGGGATGGAATCACCCCTCCACTTT
>TRBV27|TRBJ1-3|.|TRBD1
CASSLFSDRGYSGNTIYF
TGTGCCAGCAGTTTATTCTCGGACAGGGGATACTCTGGAAACACCATATATTTT
>TRBV18|TRBJ2-5|.|TRBD2
CASSPPGGLAEETQYF
TGTGCCAGCTCACCACCGGGCGGACTAGCGGAAGAGACCCAGTACTTC
>TRBV7-6|TRBJ1-1|once|.
CASSLAPTVNTEAFF
TGTGCCAGCAGCTTAGCGCCGACAGTGAACACTGAAGCTTTCTTT
>TRBV5-1|TRBJ2-1|.|TRBD2
CASSLEPAGAGEQFF
TGCGCCAGCAGCTTGGAACCAGCGGGAGCAGGTGAGCAGTTCTTC
>TRBV4-1|TRBJ2-4|once|TRBD2
CASSQIGLAGDRAGKNIQYF
TGCGCCAGCAGCCAGATCGGACTAGCGGGAGATCGAGCGGGCAAAAACATTCAGTACTTC
>TRBV7-2|TRBJ1-1|.|TRBD1
CASSSGQGNTEAFF
TGTGCCAGCAGCTCGGGACAGGGTAACACTGAAGCTTTCTTT
>TRBV27|TRBJ2-3|.|TRBD2
CASKKGGTLGGTDTQYF
TGTGCCAGCAAGAAGGGAGGGACCTTAGGGGGCACAGATACGCAGTATTTT
>TRBV4-1|TRBJ2-7|.|.
CASSQDLAGFSYEQYF
TGCGCCAGCAGCCAAGACCTAGCAGGTTTTAGTTACGAGCAGTACTTC
>TRBV2|TRBJ2-1|.|.
CASSEVSGRGRALGRNEQFF
TGTGCCAGCAGTGAAGTGTCGGGTAGGGGGAGGGCCCTCGGAAGAAATGAGCAGTTCTTC
>TRBV5-6|TRBJ2-1|.|TRBD2
CASSLRVSTSGYNEQFF
TGTGCCAGCAGCTTGAGGGTCTCGACTAGCGGTTACAATGAGCAGTTCTTC
>TRBV29-1|TRBJ2-1|.|TRBD2
CSAPLADIYNEQFF
TGCAGCGCCCCGCTAGCGGATATCTACAATGAGCAGTTCTTC
>TRBV10-3|TRBJ2-1|.|TRBD2
CAISVSGRADEQFF
TGTGCCATCAGTGTTAGCGGGAGGGCTGATGAGCAGTTCTTC
>TRBV4-1|TRBJ1-2|.|.
CASSYGGFYGYTF
TGCGCCAGCAGCTACGGGGGGTTCTATGGCTACACCTTC
>TRBV28|TRBJ1-2|.|TRBD1
CASSSGQGVYGYTF
TGTGCCAGCAGTTCGGGACAGGGAGTCTATGGCTACACCTTC
>TRBV3-1/TRBV3-2|TRBJ2-3|.|TRBD2
CASSPTGTSSTDTQYF
TGTGCCAGCAGCCCTACCGGGACTAGCAGCACAGATACGCAGTATTTT
>TRBV5-1|TRBJ2-1|.|TRBD1
CASTSLGQSGGSYNEQFF
TGCGCCAGCACCTCCCTGGGACAGTCCGGAGGCTCCTACAATGAGCAGTTCTTC
>TRBV5-4|TRBJ2-1|few|TRBD1
CASSLGTGVNNEQFF
TGTGCCAGCAGCTTAGGAACAGGGGTTAATAATGAGCAGTTCTTC
>TRBV27|TRBJ1-2|.|.
CASSTGSRVPYGYTF
TGTGCCAGCAGTACGGGGAGCAGAGTGCCCTATGGCTACACCTTC
>TRBV21-1|TRBJ2-3|.|.
CASSKARGDRNSTDTQYF
TGTGCCAGCAGCAAAGCAAGAGGGGACAGGAATAGCACAGATACGCAGTATTTT
>TRBV3-1/TRBV3-2|TRBJ2-5|.|.
CASSLSGEETQYF
TGTGCCAGCAGCCTTAGCGGCGAAGAGACCCAGTACTTC
>TRBV7-8|TRBJ1-5|.|.
CASSLAVGWSQPQHF
TGTGCCAGCAGCTTAGCGGTTGGGTGGAGTCAGCCCCAGCATTTT
>TRBV28|TRBJ2-3|.|TRBD1
CASSPGQSFTDTQYF
TGTGCCAGCAGCCCGGGACAGTCCTTCACAGATACGCAGTATTTT
>TRBV9|TRBJ1-1|.|.
CASSTGQWTEAFF
TGTGCCAGCAGCACCGGACAGTGGACTGAAGCTTTCTTT
>TRBV7-3|TRBJ2-2|.|.
CASSLSGINGELFF
TGTGCCAGCAGCTTAAGCGGGATCAACGGGGAGCTGTTTTTT
>TRBV16|TRBJ1-1|.|.
CASSPTQVTEAFF
TGTGCCAGCAGTCCGACCCAGGTTACTGAAGCTTTCTTT
>TRBV19|TRBJ1-1|.|.
CATSRGTTEAFF
TGTGCCACGTCGCGGGGGACGACTGAAGCTTTCTTT
>TRBV9|TRBJ1-1|.|.
CASSVVYSVEAFF
TGTGCCAGCAGCGTAGTGTACAGTGTTGAGGCTTTCTTT
>TRBV30|TRBJ1-1|.|TRBD1
CAWSLTTGTAFF
TGTGCCTGGAGTCTAACGACAGGGACGGCTTTCTTT
>TRBV6-5|TRBJ2-3|.|.
CASSEGYTDTQYF
TGTGCCAGCAGCGAGGGATACACAGATACGCAGTATTTT
>TRBV7-2|TRBJ1-1|.|.
CASSLVAGNTEAFF
TGTGCCAGCAGCTTAGTAGCCGGGAACACTGAAGCTTTCTTT